Listed here are 12 T cell receptor beta chains from one sample, sequenced in a study of blood T cell repertoires in COVID-19. Only in-frame clones appear in the TCRdb table, and some are missing; sequencing was by immunoSEQ multiplex PCR. The sample yields tens of thousands of clones, roughly 80% seen once. Material for sequencing was peripheral blood. Source of these receptors: a woman aged 55-70 years with acute or convalescent COVID-19.

The chain is built from TRBV5-4 and TRBJ1-2, with 9 bases aligning to TRBD1. The CDR3 is 15 amino acids. Looked up from germline, CDR1 is SGHNT and CDR2 is YYREEE (reference sequence). The V and J ends lost 4 bases and 2 bases, in that order; junction bases with no gene match: 6. The CDR3 DNA follows: TGTGCCAGCAGCCACCCGGGACAGGGAAACTATGGCTACACCTTC. Encoded protein: CASSHPGQGNYGYTF.

The CDR3 spells CASSGQQGVRGYTF. CDR3 DNA: TGTGCCAGCAGTGGACAACAGGGAGTTCGCGGCTACACCTTC. The V and J genes are TRBV28 and TRBJ1-2; perhaps TRBD1 as D (6 bases). Deletions cut 5 bases from V and 8 bases from J, with 18 bases between. The CDR3 is 14 residues long. Germline CDR1 MDHEN, CDR2 SYDVKM.

This clone was picked up one time. This chain links TRBV28 with TRBJ1-5, with TRBD1 identical over 9 bases. The CDR3 is made up of 17 amino acids. With V trimmed by 2 bases and J by 5 bases, 10 bases remained unmatched. Germline V lookup: CDR1 MDHEN, CDR2 SYDVKM. The CDR3 nucleotides read TGTGCCAGCAGTTTAAGGGTGAGGGACAGGGCACATCAGCCCCAGCATTTT. Translated: CASSLRVRDRAHQPQHF.

The chain links TRBV19 to TRBJ1-5; 7 nucleotides match TRBD1. Germline V CDR1 and CDR2: LNHDA, SQIVND (reference sequence). The CDR3 runs to 16 residues. V was pared by 7 bases and J by 3 bases, with 12 bases of the junction left unmatched. CDR3 in DNA: TGTGCCAGTATTCGGGGGGGGACAGCGAACAATCAGCCCCAGCATTTT. Amino acids: CASIRGGTANNQPQHF.

CDR3 DNA sequence: TGTGCCAGCAGCTTCCTACCGGGGACTAGCGGGAGGATGAACAATGAGCAGTTCTTC. It translates to CASSFLPGTSGRMNNEQFF. The genes are TRBV6-6 and TRBJ2-1; 15 bases fit TRBD2. After removal of 6 bases from V and 5 bases from J, the junction contained 14 bases not matched to a gene. The V gene's germline CDR1 is MNHNY and CDR2 SVGAGI (reference sequence). The CDR3 covers 19 residues.

This rearrangement joins TRBV9 to TRBJ2-1; tentative D call: TRBD2 (6 bases). Germline V gene lookup returns CDR1 SGDLS and CDR2 YYNGEE. The CDR3 sequence is 14 residues long. V lost 1 base and J lost 7, with 12 bases in between. DNA for the CDR3: TGTGCCAGCAGCGTAACCGGGAGCCCTAATGAGCAGTTCTTC. It yields the protein CASSVTGSPNEQFF.

The chain carries TRBV28 and TRBJ1-1; D perhaps matches TRBD1 (5 bases). The CDR3 runs 11 residues. V was clipped by 4 bases and J by 9 bases, with 9 bases between them. CDR1 and CDR2 from the germline V gene are MDHEN and SYDVKM. The CDR3 nucleotides read TGTGCCAGCAGTTGGAGACAGAAAGCTTTCTTT. This gives the protein CASSWRQKAFF.

V gene TRBV5-1 combines with J gene TRBJ1-6; D possibly corresponds to TRBD1 (6 bases). Germline loops: CDR1 SGHRS, CDR2 YFSETQ. Between the trimmed V and J ends, which lost 1 base and 5 bases, there was a span of 10 bases. The CDR3 totals 15 residues. Here the CDR3 reads CASSLLQGNNSPLHF. CDR3 nucleotide sequence: TGCGCCAGCAGCTTGTTGCAGGGGAATAATTCACCCCTCCACTTT. Complete variable domain (other parts from reference TRBV5-1 and TRBJ1-6): KAGVTQTPRYLIKTRGQQVTLSCSPISGHRSVSWYQQTPGQGLQFLFEYFSETQRNKGNFPGRFSGRQFSNSRSEMNVSTLELGDSALYLCASSLLQGNNSPLHFGNGTRLTVT.

The chain uses TRBV5-1 and TRBJ2-2; D may be TRBD1 (5 bases). Trimming pared 0 bases from V and 7 bases from J, leaving 13 bases between. The CDR3 is made up of 15 amino acids. The V gene's germline CDR1 is SGHRS and CDR2 YFSETQ. The CDR3 DNA follows: TGCGCCAGCAGCTTGGCCGTAGGGGCCGGCGGGGAGCTGTTTTTT. This sequence encodes CASSLAVGAGGELFF.

This clone came up once. V is TRBV27 and J is TRBJ2-4, with 7 bases lining up with TRBD2. The J segment lost 3 bases and the V segment lost 5 bases, leaving 10 bases of the junction unmatched. The germline gives CDR1 MNHEY, CDR2 SMNVEV (reference sequence). The CDR3 has 16 amino acids. CDR3 nucleotides: TGTGCCAGCAGTCCCCCAGGTGCGGGAGTCAAAAACATTCAGTACTTC. Protein product: CASSPPGAGVKNIQYF.

This rearrangement joins TRBV28 to TRBJ2-2; 8 positions agree with TRBD2. This CDR3 has 16 amino acids. The ends lost 7 bases at V and 9 bases at J; junction bases unmatched: 16. Germline loops: CDR1 MDHEN, CDR2 SYDVKM. The CDR3 is CASNPRRTSSRRELFF. The CDR3 nucleotides are TGTGCCAGCAACCCACGAAGGACTAGCTCCCGACGGGAGCTGTTTTTT.

This chain joins TRBV28 and TRBJ1-2; D is uncertain. V dropped 5 bases and J dropped 6 bases, with 19 bases sitting between them. The CDR3 consists of 15 residues. CDR1 is MDHEN and CDR2 is SYDVKM in the germline V gene. The CDR3 region is CASSMLTRLKDGYTF. The CDR3 DNA is TGTGCCAGCAGTATGCTCACCCGACTAAAGGATGGCTACACCTTC.